The table lists the clone carrying this T cell receptor beta chain with many counts. CDR3 size: 15 residues. CDR1 and CDR2 (germline): SGHAT, FQNNGV. V dropped 0 bases and J dropped 4 bases, with 12 bases sitting between them. The entry originates in a study of regulatory T cells in long-lasting Graves disease. iRepertoire HTBI primers and Arm-PCR of CDR3 regions built TCR beta libraries. TCRdb redid the calling of the multiplex PCR reads with MiXCR, one entry per CDR3 protein. The repertoire includes 350,000 to 450,000 distinct CDR3 sequences, 20% to 25% of them detected once, and roughly an eighth sits in the top ten. The sample's time point: persistent/refractory GD, antithyroid drugs over 5 years with positive TRAb. The TCR library was made from RNA extracted from PBMCs. Around 9.8 milliliters of peripheral blood were taken and placed in EDTA tubes.

The genes are TRBV11-2 and TRBJ1-2; D gene uncertain. The sequence was obtained from a female donor with Graves disease. Sample: peripheral blood mononuclear cells (PBMCs), taken when the disease was refractory, from a patient treated with antithyroid drugs. CDR3 bases: TGTGCCAGCAGCTTAGATTCGGCAGCGACCTATGGCTACACCTTC. Translated: CASSLDSAATYGYTF.